The rows below give T cell receptor beta chains drawn from one sample of a study of T cell repertoires in cytomegalovirus infection. TCRdb independently ran MiXCR on the reads; one entry per CDR3 protein. The sample includes a few hundred thousand distinct CDR3 sequences, roughly a sixth of them seen just once. Sequencing was performed on PBMCs. Receptors were obtained from a human donor in good health (CMV status not recorded). Some clones in this sample may be carry-over from other donors' samples. CDR3s include the opening cysteine and the closing phenylalanine or tryptophan. D genes are given only for firm matches. Where a row states a size, it is once, few, many or the class of an expanded clone; other rows omit it.

TRBV6-6	.	few	17	TRBJ2-6	CASRSAATPSGANVLTF	TGTGCCAGCAGATCGGCGGCAACCCCATCTGGGGCCAACGTCCTGACTTTC
TRBV12-5	.	many	15	TRBJ1-5	CASGKGEYANQPQHF	TGTGCTAGTGGTAAGGGGGAATATGCCAATCAGCCCCAGCATTTT
TRBV7-9	.	.	12	TRBJ2-7	CASSAQGIEQYF	TGTGCCAGCAGCGCACAGGGTATCGAGCAGTACTTC
TRBV6-1	.	many	14	TRBJ1-3	CASSTEYSGNTIYF	TGTGCCAGCTCGACTGAATACTCTGGAAACACCATATATTTT
TRBV2	.	.	14	TRBJ1-3	CASSQDHSGNTIYF	TGTGCCAGCAGCCAGGACCACTCTGGAAACACCATATATTTT
TRBV7-9	.	.	17	TRBJ2-5	CASSLGKEMGLQETQYF	TGTGCCAGCAGCTTAGGAAAGGAAATGGGACTTCAAGAGACCCAGTACTTC
TRBV7-2	.	many	14	TRBJ2-1	CASSSGLNGGGQFF	TGTGCCAGCAGCTCTGGGCTTAACGGGGGAGGGCAGTTCTTC
TRBV7-9	TRBD1	many	15	TRBJ1-1	CASRPADRGEPEAFF	TGTGCCAGCAGACCCGCCGACAGGGGGGAACCTGAAGCTTTCTTT
TRBV7-9	.	many	15	TRBJ1-4	CASSPPTRLNEKLFF	TGTGCCAGCAGCCCCCCGACACGGTTGAATGAAAAACTGTTTTTT
TRBV20-1	.	.	14	TRBJ2-1	CSARRTPKVNEQFF	TGCAGTGCTAGAAGGACGCCTAAGGTCAATGAGCAGTTCTTC
TRBV19	.	.	12	TRBJ2-1	CASSKEPNEQFF	TGTGCCAGTAGTAAGGAGCCCAATGAGCAGTTCTTC
TRBV6-5	.	few	14	TRBJ1-2	CASTKNSPNYGYTF	TGTGCCAGCACAAAAAACAGCCCTAACTATGGCTACACCTTC
TRBV12-3/TRBV12-4	TRBD1	.	15	TRBJ2-3	CASTATGQRTDTQYF	TGTGCCAGCACCGCGACAGGGCAACGAACAGATACGCAGTATTTT
TRBV7-2	TRBD1	many	15	TRBJ1-5	CASSFGQGAHQPQHF	TGTGCCAGCAGCTTCGGACAGGGGGCACATCAGCCCCAGCATTTT
TRBV18	.	many	11	TRBJ2-5	CASSPKETQYF	TGTGCCAGCAGCCCAAAAGAGACCCAGTACTTC
TRBV12-3/TRBV12-4	.	many	13	TRBJ1-5	CASTGGLGQPQHF	TGTGCCAGCACCGGGGGCTTGGGACAGCCCCAGCATTTT
TRBV9	.	.	14	TRBJ2-1	CASSKSDHYNEQFF	TGTGCCAGCAGCAAATCCGACCATTACAATGAGCAGTTCTTC
TRBV5-8	.	many	15	TRBJ2-3	CASSETSRGTDTQYF	TGTGCCAGCAGCGAGACTAGTCGTGGCACAGATACGCAGTATTTT
TRBV10-3	.	once	13	TRBJ2-6	CAVTGTGANVLTF	TGTGCCGTAACAGGGACTGGGGCCAACGTCCTGACTTTC